What follows is one T cell receptor beta chain and its context. The data belong to a study of cytomegalovirus exposure and HLA in healthy donors. Across the whole study: Per a later analysis, the roughly 700 first-cohort and approximately 120 validation repertoires shared one platform.

The CDR3 is 14 amino acids. Trimming removed 1 base from V and 7 bases from J; junction bases left unmatched: 6. Germline V gene lookup returns CDR1 SEHNR and CDR2 FQNEAQ (reference sequence). The assay was immunoSEQ multiplex PCR, and TCRdb's table has in-frame clones only and misses some. The table shows tens of thousands of clones, with approximately 81% occurring only once. The chain carries TRBV7-9 and TRBJ1-1; 7 bases are shared with TRBD1. Sample: PBMCs. The clonotype was recovered from a woman aged 18-29 years in good health and CMV-seropositive. The CDR3 nucleotides read TGTGCCAGCAGCTTAGTAAGGGGGCTAGATGAAGCTTTCTTT. It specifies CASSLVRGLDEAFF.